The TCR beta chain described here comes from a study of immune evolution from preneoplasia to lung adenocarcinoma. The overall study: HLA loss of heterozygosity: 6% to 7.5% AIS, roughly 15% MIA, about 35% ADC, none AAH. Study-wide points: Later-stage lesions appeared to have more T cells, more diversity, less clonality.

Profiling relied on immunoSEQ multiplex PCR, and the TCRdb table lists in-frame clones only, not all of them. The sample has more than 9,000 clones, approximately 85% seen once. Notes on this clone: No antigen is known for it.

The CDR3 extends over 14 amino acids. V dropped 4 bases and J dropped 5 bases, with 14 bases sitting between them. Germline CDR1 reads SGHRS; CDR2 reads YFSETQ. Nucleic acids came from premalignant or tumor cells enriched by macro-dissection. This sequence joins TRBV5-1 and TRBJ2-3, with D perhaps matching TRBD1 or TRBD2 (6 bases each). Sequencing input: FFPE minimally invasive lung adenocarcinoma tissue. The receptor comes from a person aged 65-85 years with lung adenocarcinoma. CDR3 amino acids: CASSGGGLGDTQYF. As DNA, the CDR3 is TGCGCCAGCAGCGGAGGGGGGTTGGGAGATACGCAGTATTTT.